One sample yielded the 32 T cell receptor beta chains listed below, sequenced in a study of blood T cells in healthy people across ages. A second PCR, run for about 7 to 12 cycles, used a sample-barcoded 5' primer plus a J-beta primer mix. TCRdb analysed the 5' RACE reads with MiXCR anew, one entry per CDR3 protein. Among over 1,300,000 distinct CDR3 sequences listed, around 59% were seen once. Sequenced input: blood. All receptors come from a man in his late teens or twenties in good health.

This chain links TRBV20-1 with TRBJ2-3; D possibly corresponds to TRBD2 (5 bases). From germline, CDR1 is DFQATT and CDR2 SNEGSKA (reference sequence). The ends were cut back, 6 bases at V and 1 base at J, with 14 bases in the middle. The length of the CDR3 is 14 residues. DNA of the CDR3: TGCAGTGCCCCCATAGCGATCGGCACAGATACGCAGTATTTT. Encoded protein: CSAPIAIGTDTQYF.

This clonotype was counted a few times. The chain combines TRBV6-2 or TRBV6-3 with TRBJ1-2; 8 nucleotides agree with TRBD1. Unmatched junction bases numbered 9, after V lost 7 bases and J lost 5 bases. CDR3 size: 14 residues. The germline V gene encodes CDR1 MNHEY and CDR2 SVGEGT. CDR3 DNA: TGTGCCAGCATCCCGCCGGGACAGGAATATGGCTACACCTTC. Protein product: CASIPPGQEYGYTF.

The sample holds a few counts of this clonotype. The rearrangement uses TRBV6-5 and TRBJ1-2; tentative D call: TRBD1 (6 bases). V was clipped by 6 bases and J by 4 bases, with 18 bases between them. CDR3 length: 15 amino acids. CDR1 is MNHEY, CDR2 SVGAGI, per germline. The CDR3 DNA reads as TGTGCCAGCAGCCTACAGGGATCGGGGGCCTATGGCTACACCTTC. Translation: CASSLQGSGAYGYTF.

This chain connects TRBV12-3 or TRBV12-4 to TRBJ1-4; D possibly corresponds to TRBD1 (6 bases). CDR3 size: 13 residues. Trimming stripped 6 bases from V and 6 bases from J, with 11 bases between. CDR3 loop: CASSRRGDEKLFF. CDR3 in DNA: TGTGCCAGCAGCCGCAGGGGTGATGAAAAACTGTTTTTT.

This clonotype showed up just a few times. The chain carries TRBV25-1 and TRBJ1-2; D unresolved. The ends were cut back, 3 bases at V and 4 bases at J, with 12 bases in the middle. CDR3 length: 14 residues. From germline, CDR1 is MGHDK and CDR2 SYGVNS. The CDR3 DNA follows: TGTGCCAGCAGTGAGGGTAAGGGCAGCTATGGCTACACCTTC. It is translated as CASSEGKGSYGYTF.

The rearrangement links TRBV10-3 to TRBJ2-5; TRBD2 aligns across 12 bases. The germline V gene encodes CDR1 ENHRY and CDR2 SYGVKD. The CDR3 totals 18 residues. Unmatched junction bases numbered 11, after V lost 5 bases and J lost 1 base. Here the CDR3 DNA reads TGTGCCATCAGTCCGGCACCCTCACTAGCGGGAGGCCAAGAGACCCAGTACTTC. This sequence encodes CAISPAPSLAGGQETQYF.

The CDR3 reads CASGHTGTGDNEQFF. The CDR3 DNA follows: TGTGCTAGTGGTCACACCGGGACAGGGGACAATGAGCAGTTCTTC. This sequence joins TRBV12-5 and TRBJ2-1, with 10 nucleotides matching TRBD1. This CDR3 has 15 amino acids. The J segment lost 5 bases and the V segment lost 5 bases, leaving 6 bases of the junction unmatched. Germline values: CDR1 LGHNT, CDR2 FRNRAP.

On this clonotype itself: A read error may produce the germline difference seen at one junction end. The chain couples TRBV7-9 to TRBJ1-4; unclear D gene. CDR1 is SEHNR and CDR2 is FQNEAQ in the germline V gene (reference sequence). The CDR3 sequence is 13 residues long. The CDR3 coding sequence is TGTGCCAGCAGTTTAGACATAGATGAAAAACTGTTTTTT. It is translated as CASSLDIDEKLFF.

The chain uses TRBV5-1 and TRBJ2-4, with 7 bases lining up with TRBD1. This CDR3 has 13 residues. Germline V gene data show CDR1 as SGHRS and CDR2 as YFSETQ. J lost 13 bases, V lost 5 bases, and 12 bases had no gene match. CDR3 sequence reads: CASSFSQGTEQYF. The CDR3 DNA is TGCGCCAGCAGTTTTTCACAGGGGACAGAGCAGTACTTC. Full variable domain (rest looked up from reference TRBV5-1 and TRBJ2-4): KAGVTQTPRYLIKTRGQQVTLSCSPISGHRSVSWYQQTPGQGLQFLFEYFSETQRNKGNFPGRFSGRQFSNSRSEMNVSTLELGDSALYLCASSFSQGTEQYFGAGTRLSVL.

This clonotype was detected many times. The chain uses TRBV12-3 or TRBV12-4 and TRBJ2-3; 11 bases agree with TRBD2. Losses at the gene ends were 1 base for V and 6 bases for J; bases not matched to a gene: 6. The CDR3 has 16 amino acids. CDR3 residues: CASSLEFSGGVDTQYF. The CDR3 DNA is TGTGCCAGCAGTTTAGAGTTTAGCGGGGGGGTCGATACGCAGTATTTT.

CDR3 sequence reads: CSVVGGFKGGEQFF. DNA for the CDR3: TGCAGCGTTGTTGGGGGCTTTAAGGGGGGTGAGCAGTTCTTC. The chain has TRBV29-1 and TRBJ2-1; either TRBD1 or TRBD2 may supply D (6 bases each). V shed 4 bases and J shed 9 bases, with 19 bases lying between them. This CDR3 has 14 residues. CDR1 is SQVTM and CDR2 is ANQGSEA in the germline V gene.

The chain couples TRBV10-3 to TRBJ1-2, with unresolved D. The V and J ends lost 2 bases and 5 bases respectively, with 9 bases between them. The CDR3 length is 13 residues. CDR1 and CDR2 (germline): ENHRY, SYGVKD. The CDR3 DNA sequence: TGTGCCATCAGTGAGAGATCGGGGTATGGCTACACCTTC. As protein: CAISERSGYGYTF.

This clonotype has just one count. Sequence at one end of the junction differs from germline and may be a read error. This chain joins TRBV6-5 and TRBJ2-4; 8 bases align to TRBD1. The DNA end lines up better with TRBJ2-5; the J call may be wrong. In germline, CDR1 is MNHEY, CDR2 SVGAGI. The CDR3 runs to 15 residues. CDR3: CASRPGGAPQETQYF. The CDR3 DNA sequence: TGCGCCAGCAGGCCAGGGGGCGCGCCTCAAGAGACCCAGTACTTC.

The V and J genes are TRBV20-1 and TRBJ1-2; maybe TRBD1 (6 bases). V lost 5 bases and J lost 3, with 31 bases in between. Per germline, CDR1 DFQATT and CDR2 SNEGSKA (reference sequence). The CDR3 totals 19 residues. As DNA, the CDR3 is TGCAGTGCTCCTACCCCTGCCAGGGGATATTCAATTGCAGACTATGGCTACACCTTC. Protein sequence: CSAPTPARGYSIADYGYTF.

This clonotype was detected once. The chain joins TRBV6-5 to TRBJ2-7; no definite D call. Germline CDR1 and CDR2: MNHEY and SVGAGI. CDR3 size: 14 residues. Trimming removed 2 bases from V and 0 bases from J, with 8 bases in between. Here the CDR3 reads CASSYELSSYEQYF. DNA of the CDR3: TGTGCCAGCAGTTACGAACTCTCCTCCTACGAGCAGTACTTC.

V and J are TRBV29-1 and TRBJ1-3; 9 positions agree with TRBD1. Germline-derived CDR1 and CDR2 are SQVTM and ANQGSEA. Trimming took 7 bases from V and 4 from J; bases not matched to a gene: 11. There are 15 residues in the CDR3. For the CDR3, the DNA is TGCAGCGGCACCGGGACAGGGATGTCCGGAAACACCATATATTTT. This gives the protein CSGTGTGMSGNTIYF. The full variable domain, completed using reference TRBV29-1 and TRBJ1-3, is SAVISQKPSRDICQRGTSLTIQCQVDSQVTMMFWYRQQPGQSLTLIATANQGSEATYESGFVIDKFPISRPNLTFSTLTVSNMSPEDSSIYLCSGTGTGMSGNTIYFGEGSWLTVV.

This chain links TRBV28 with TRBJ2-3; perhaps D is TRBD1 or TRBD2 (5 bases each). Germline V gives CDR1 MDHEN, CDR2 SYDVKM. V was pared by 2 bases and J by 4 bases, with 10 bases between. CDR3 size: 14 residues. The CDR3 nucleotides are TGTGCCAGCAGTTTAACTCTGGGGGCAGATACGCAGTATTTT. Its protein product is CASSLTLGADTQYF.

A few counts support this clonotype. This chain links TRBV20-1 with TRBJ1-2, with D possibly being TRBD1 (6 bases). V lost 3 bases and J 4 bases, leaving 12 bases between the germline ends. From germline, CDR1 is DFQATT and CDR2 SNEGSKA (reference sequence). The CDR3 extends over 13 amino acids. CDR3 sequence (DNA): TGCAGTGCTAGTAAGACAGGTACCTATGGCTACACCTTC. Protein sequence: CSASKTGTYGYTF.

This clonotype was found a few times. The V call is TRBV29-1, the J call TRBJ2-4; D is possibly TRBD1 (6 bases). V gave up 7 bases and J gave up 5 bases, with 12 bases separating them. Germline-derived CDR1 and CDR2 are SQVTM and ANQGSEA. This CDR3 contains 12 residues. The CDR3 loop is CSAGVSQNIQYF. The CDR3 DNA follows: TGCAGCGCAGGGGTTAGCCAAAACATTCAGTACTTC. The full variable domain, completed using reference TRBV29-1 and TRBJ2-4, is SAVISQKPSRDICQRGTSLTIQCQVDSQVTMMFWYRQQPGQSLTLIATANQGSEATYESGFVIDKFPISRPNLTFSTLTVSNMSPEDSSIYLCSAGVSQNIQYFGAGTRLSVL.

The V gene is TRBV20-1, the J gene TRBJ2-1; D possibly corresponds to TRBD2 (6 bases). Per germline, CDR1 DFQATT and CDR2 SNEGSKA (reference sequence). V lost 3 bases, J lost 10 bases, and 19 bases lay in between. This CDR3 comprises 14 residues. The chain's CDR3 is CSASRGMLGGEQFF. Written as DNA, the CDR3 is TGCAGTGCTAGTCGGGGGATGCTTGGCGGCGAGCAGTTCTTC.

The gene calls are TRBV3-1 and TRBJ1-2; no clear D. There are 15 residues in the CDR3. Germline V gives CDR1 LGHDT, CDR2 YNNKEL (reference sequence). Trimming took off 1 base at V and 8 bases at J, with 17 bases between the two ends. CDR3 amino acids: CASSQGGGSLGGYTF. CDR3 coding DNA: TGTGCCAGCAGCCAAGGTGGAGGGAGCTTAGGAGGCTACACCTTC.

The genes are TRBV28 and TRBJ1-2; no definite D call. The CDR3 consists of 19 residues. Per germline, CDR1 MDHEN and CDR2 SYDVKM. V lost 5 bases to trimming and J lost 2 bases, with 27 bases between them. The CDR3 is CASSSTGSLPRVANYGYTF. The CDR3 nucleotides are TGTGCCAGCAGTAGTACGGGGTCTCTCCCTCGGGTTGCGAACTATGGCTACACCTTC.

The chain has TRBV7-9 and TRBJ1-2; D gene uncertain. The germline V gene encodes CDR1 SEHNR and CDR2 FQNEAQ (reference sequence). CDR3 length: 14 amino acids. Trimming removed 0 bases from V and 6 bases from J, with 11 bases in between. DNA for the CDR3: TGTGCCAGCAGCTTAGCAGGGCTCCTAGATGGCTACACCTTC. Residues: CASSLAGLLDGYTF.

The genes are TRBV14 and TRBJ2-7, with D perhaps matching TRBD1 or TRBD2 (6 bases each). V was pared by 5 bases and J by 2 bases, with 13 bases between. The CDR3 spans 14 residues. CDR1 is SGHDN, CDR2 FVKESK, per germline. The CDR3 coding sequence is TGTGCCAGCAGCTGGGGACGGGGGCCCTACGAGCAGTACTTC. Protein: CASSWGRGPYEQYF.

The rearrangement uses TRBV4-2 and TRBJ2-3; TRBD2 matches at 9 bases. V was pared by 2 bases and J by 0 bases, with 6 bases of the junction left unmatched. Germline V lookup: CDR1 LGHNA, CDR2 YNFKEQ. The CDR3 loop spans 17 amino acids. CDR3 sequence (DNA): TGTGCCAGCAGCCAACAAGCTAGCGGGGAGAGCACAGATACGCAGTATTTT. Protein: CASSQQASGESTDTQYF.

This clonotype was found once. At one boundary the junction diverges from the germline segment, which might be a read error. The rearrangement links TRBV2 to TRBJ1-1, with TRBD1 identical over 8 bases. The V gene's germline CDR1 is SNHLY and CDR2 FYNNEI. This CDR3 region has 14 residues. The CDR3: CASNDRGGGTEVFF. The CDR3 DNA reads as TGTGCCAGCAACGACAGGGGCGGAGGCACTGAAGTTTTCTTT.

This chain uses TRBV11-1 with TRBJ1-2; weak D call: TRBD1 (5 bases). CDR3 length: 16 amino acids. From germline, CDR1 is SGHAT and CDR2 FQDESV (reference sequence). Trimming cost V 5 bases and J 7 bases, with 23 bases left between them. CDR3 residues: CASSPTLRTPSSGYTF. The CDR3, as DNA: TGTGCCAGCAGCCCAACCCTTCGGACACCCAGTAGTGGCTACACCTTC. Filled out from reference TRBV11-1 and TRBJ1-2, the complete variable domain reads EAEVAQSPRYKITEKSQAVAFWCDPISGHATLYWYRQILGQGPELLVQFQDESVVDDSQLPKDRFSAERLKGVDSTLKIQPAELGDSAMYLCASSPTLRTPSSGYTFGSGTRLTVV.

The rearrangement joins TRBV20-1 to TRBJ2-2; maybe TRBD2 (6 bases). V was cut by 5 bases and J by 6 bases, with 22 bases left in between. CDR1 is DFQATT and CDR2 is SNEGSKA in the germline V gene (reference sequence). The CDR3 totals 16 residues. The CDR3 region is CSAPEGGTPGSGELFF. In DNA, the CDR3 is TGCAGTGCTCCTGAGGGCGGGACTCCGGGTTCCGGGGAGCTGTTTTTT.

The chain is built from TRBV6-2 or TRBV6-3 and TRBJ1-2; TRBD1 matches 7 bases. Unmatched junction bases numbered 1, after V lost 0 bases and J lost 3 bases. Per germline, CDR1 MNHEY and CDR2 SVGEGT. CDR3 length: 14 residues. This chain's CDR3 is CASSYSGQYYGYTF. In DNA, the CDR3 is TGTGCCAGCAGTTACTCGGGACAGTACTATGGCTACACCTTC.

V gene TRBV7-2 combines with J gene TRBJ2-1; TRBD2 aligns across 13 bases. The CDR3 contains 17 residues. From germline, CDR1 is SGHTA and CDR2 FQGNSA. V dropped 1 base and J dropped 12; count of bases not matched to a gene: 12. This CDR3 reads CASSLDGLGLAGSGQFF. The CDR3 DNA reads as TGTGCCAGCAGCTTAGACGGGTTGGGACTAGCGGGAAGTGGGCAGTTCTTC. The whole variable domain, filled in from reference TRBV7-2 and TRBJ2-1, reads GAGVSQSPSNKVTEKGKDVELRCDPISGHTALYWYRQSLGQGLEFLIYFQGNSAPDKSGLPSDRFSAERTGGSVSTLTIQRTQQEDSAVYLCASSLDGLGLAGSGQFFGPGTRLTVL.

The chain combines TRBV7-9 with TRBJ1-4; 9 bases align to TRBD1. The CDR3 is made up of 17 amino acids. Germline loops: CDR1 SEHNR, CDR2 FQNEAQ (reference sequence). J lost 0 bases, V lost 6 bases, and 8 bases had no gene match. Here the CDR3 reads CASRRTGVRTTNEKLFF. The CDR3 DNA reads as TGTGCCAGCAGACGGACAGGGGTCCGAACAACTAATGAAAAACTGTTTTTT.

The CDR3 sequence is CASSQDGTEGSPLHF. The CDR3 coding sequence is TGCGCCAGCAGCCAAGATGGGACGGAGGGATCACCCCTCCACTTT. The gene calls are TRBV4-1 and TRBJ1-6; D is perhaps TRBD1 (5 bases). From germline, CDR1 is MGHRA and CDR2 YSYEKL. This CDR3 is 15 amino acids long. V was cut by 0 bases and J by 10 bases, with 13 bases left in between.